This TCR beta chain emerged from a study of cytomegalovirus exposure and HLA in healthy donors. Findings and limits, study-wide: As a later analysis showed, a missense DCLRE1C variant was linked to trimming of TCR beta V- and J-genes. In an earlier analysis, in some 600 donors, most V segments appeared productive either ~90% or ~30% of the time.

60 Vbeta and 13 Jbeta primers were used in PCR. Data came from immunoSEQ multiplex PCR; TCRdb stores just in-frame clones and leaves some out. This table lists 180,000 or so clones. Germline loops: CDR1 MGHRA, CDR2 YSYEKL. The V and J ends lost 4 bases and 0 bases, in that order; junction bases with no gene match: 10. The CDR3 covers 20 residues. About this clone itself: Its cognate antigen is unknown.

The chain joins TRBV4-1 to TRBJ2-3, with TRBD2 matching over 16 bases. This receptor was identified in a boy between 5 and 17 years old in good health and CMV-seronegative. Sequencing input: PBMCs. The CDR3 is CASSPRLGTSGGASTDTQYF. The DNA for the CDR3 is TGCGCCAGCAGCCCCCGTCTCGGGACTAGCGGGGGGGCAAGCACAGATACGCAGTATTTT.